This T cell receptor beta chain was retrieved from a study of cytotoxic CD8 clonotypes in ibrutinib-treated CLL. On the study more broadly: Responses: around 24 partial, 2 complete; after median about 68 months, around 14 stayed remitted, some 12 progressed.

With V trimmed by 4 bases and J by 4 bases, 6 bases remained unmatched. Germline-derived CDR1 and CDR2 are SGHNT and YYREEE (reference sequence). The CDR3 is made up of 14 amino acids. Libraries were prepared by immunoSEQ multiplex PCR; TCRdb keeps only in-frame clonotypes and omits some of them. Here the sample spans under 200,000 clones, around 80% being singletons. The material was PBMCs, obtained after 24 months of ibrutinib treatment. The chain links TRBV5-4 to TRBJ1-1; 8 bases line up with TRBD1. The source is a human donor with chronic lymphocytic leukemia. The CDR3 protein is CASSQDRDGTEAFF. In nucleotides, the CDR3 is TGTGCCAGCAGCCAGGACAGGGATGGCACTGAAGCTTTCTTT.